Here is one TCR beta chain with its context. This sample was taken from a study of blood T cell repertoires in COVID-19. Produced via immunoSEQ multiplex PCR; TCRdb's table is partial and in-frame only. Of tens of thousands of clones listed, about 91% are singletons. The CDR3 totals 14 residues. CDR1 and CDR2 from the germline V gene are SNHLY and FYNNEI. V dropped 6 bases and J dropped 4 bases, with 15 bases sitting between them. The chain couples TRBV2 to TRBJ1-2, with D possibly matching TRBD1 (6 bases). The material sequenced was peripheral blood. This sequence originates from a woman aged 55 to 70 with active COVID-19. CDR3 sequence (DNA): TGTGCCAGCAGCGCTACGACAGGATCCTATGGCTACACCTTC. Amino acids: CASSATTGSYGYTF.